Listed below are T cell receptor beta chains from one sample, sequenced in a study of spatial heterogeneity in lung cancer. Each CDR3 protein gets one entry after TCRdb re-called the 5' RACE reads with MiXCR. The repertoire has 30,000 to 45,000 distinct CDR3 sequences, approximately 3.1% of them found once; the top ten carry 30% to 45%. The sequenced sample was normal lung tissue next to the tumor, obtained at surgery. These TCRs come from a male donor with early-stage non-small cell lung cancer. The conserved cysteine and the conserved F or W are not part of the CDR3 here.

J gene: TRBJ2-4; V gene: TRBV28; CDR3 protein: ASSAPGTANIQY
J gene: TRBJ2-1; V gene: TRBV20-1; CDR3 protein: SASRSRSRPTLTYNEQF
J gene: TRBJ2-5; V gene: TRBV4-1; CDR3 protein: ASSLTTGQETQY
J gene: TRBJ2-1; V gene: TRBV7-2; CDR3 protein: ASSSTGDEQF
J gene: TRBJ2-1; V gene: TRBV14; CDR3 protein: ASSRIRYNEQF
J gene: TRBJ2-2; V gene: TRBV7-6; CDR3 protein: ASSPMAGELF
J gene: TRBJ2-1; V gene: TRBV5-1; CDR3 protein: ASSLVSSGGPYNEQF
J gene: TRBJ1-5; V gene: TRBV7-9; CDR3 protein: ASSLGDQPQH
J gene: TRBJ1-2; V gene: TRBV20-1; CDR3 protein: SAPVGGGAGYT
J gene: TRBJ1-2; V gene: TRBV12-3/TRBV12-4; CDR3 protein: ASFGLYGYT
J gene: TRBJ1-5; V gene: TRBV20-1; CDR3 protein: SARDSRGSNQPQH
J gene: TRBJ2-3; V gene: TRBV20-1; CDR3 protein: SARRGAREDTQY
J gene: TRBJ1-1; V gene: TRBV6-1; CDR3 protein: ASRALAANTEAF
J gene: TRBJ2-7; V gene: TRBV7-9; CDR3 protein: ASSSRDRGYHEQY
J gene: TRBJ2-3; V gene: TRBV5-1; CDR3 protein: ASSLVETGGLDTQY
J gene: TRBJ1-2; V gene: TRBV7-2; CDR3 protein: ASSLDRTYGYT
J gene: TRBJ2-2; V gene: TRBV7-9; CDR3 protein: ASSQHQ
J gene: TRBJ2-2; V gene: TRBV6-2/TRBV6-3; CDR3 protein: ASSLTGLNTGELF
J gene: TRBJ2-3; V gene: TRBV5-1; CDR3 protein: ASSLIPQVSPGTDTQY
J gene: TRBJ2-3; V gene: TRBV2; CDR3 protein: ASLPTAQTRGTDTQY
J gene: TRBJ1-5; V gene: TRBV29-1; CDR3 protein: SVFRRTRQHNQPQH
J gene: TRBJ1-5; V gene: TRBV6-2/TRBV6-3; CDR3 protein: ASSYGRGSNQPQH
J gene: TRBJ2-7; V gene: TRBV18; CDR3 protein: ASSSGGDEQY
J gene: TRBJ1-1; V gene: TRBV16; CDR3 protein: ASSQYELNAEAF
J gene: TRBJ1-1; V gene: TRBV18; CDR3 protein: ASSPPRKGVGPDEAF
J gene: TRBJ2-7; V gene: TRBV6-5; CDR3 protein: ASSSKGLPYEQY
J gene: TRBJ2-7; V gene: TRBV4-1; CDR3 protein: ASSQASGYEQY
J gene: TRBJ1-2; V gene: TRBV12-3/TRBV12-4; CDR3 protein: AIREGALNYGYT
J gene: TRBJ2-5; V gene: TRBV10-3; CDR3 protein: AIREPGRGQETQY
J gene: TRBJ1-6; V gene: TRBV5-4; CDR3 protein: ASSFGNNSPLH
J gene: TRBJ2-5; V gene: TRBV6-2/TRBV6-3; CDR3 protein: ASRLAGETQY
J gene: TRBJ1-5; V gene: TRBV27; CDR3 protein: ASSRQINQPQH
J gene: TRBJ2-2; V gene: TRBV5-1; CDR3 protein: ASSLVQNTGELF
J gene: TRBJ2-7; V gene: TRBV6-6; CDR3 protein: ASSLQGTGGAGQY
J gene: TRBJ1-2; V gene: TRBV7-2; CDR3 protein: ASSLWQTDYGYT
J gene: TRBJ2-7; V gene: TRBV28; CDR3 protein: ASSPSRRDYSRDEQY
J gene: TRBJ2-6; V gene: TRBV10-2; CDR3 protein: ASSDKGSGANVLT
J gene: TRBJ1-1; V gene: TRBV6-1; CDR3 protein: ASGKRRDTEAF
J gene: TRBJ1-3; V gene: TRBV10-3; CDR3 protein: ATTEISGNTIY
J gene: TRBJ1-5; V gene: TRBV12-3/TRBV12-4; CDR3 protein: ASSMGDRTDQPQH
J gene: TRBJ2-3; V gene: TRBV2; CDR3 protein: ARSGRGGLTDTQY
J gene: TRBJ1-1; V gene: TRBV12-3/TRBV12-4; CDR3 protein: ASSLGLTEAF
J gene: TRBJ2-4; V gene: TRBV7-8; CDR3 protein: ASSLAQGGSQNIQY
J gene: TRBJ1-6; V gene: TRBV6-5; CDR3 protein: ASSRGQNSPLH
J gene: TRBJ2-7; V gene: TRBV6-1; CDR3 protein: ASRFDEYEQY
J gene: TRBJ1-1; V gene: TRBV20-1; CDR3 protein: SARTPNTEAF
J gene: TRBJ2-3; V gene: TRBV5-1; CDR3 protein: ASSLSNTGSTDTQY
J gene: TRBJ2-1; V gene: TRBV5-1; CDR3 protein: ASSLSFHEQF
J gene: TRBJ1-6; V gene: TRBV27; CDR3 protein: ASRADYNSPLH
J gene: TRBJ2-2; V gene: TRBV5-4; CDR3 protein: ASSSQGTPTKTGELF
J gene: TRBJ2-1; V gene: TRBV3-1; CDR3 protein: ASSPQVLPGYNEQF
J gene: TRBJ2-5; V gene: TRBV6-2/TRBV6-3; CDR3 protein: ASSPPDLLGETQY
J gene: TRBJ2-4; V gene: TRBV2; CDR3 protein: ASSEARSKNIQY
J gene: TRBJ2-3; V gene: TRBV9; CDR3 protein: ASSAGGGSTDTQY